This is a list of T cell receptor beta chains from one sample in a study of cytomegalovirus exposure and HLA in healthy donors. Sequencing was performed with immunoSEQ multiplex PCR; in TCRdb, only in-frame clones are kept and a portion is missing. The table includes about 220,000 clones, nearly 80% detected once. The sample consisted of PBMCs. The receptor set was obtained from a male donor in good health and CMV-seronegative. Both conserved end residues are part of each CDR3. D genes are given only for firm matches. Size is omitted from some rows. Given values are once, few, many or a class for expanded clones.

d_gene: TRBD2; v_gene: TRBV9; abundance: NA; j_gene: TRBJ2-1; CDR3nt: TGTGCCAGCAGCCCCCGACTAGCGGGTTCCTACAATGAGCAGTTCTTC; CDR3aa: CASSPRLAGSYNEQFF
d_gene: TRBD1; v_gene: TRBV18; abundance: NA; j_gene: TRBJ2-6; CDR3nt: TGTGCCAGCTCAGTTGGGACAGCTGGGGCCAACGTCCTGACTTTC; CDR3aa: CASSVGTAGANVLTF
d_gene: TRBD1; v_gene: TRBV5-4; abundance: NA; j_gene: TRBJ2-2; CDR3nt: TGTGCCAGCAGCTTGGGACAGGGAAGGTTGGCCGGGGAGCTGTTTTTT; CDR3aa: CASSLGQGRLAGELFF
d_gene: NA; v_gene: TRBV6-4; abundance: NA; j_gene: TRBJ2-1; CDR3nt: TGTGCCAGCAGCGAGGGTGAGCAGTTCTTC; CDR3aa: CASSEGEQFF
d_gene: NA; v_gene: TRBV4-1; abundance: NA; j_gene: TRBJ2-2; CDR3nt: TGCGCCAGCAGCCAAGCAACAGGGAGACTTGGGGAGCTGTTTTTT; CDR3aa: CASSQATGRLGELFF
d_gene: TRBD1; v_gene: TRBV5-3; abundance: NA; j_gene: TRBJ2-7; CDR3nt: TGTGCCAGAAGCCCTCCGACAGGGGTGTACGAGCAGTACTTC; CDR3aa: CARSPPTGVYEQYF
d_gene: TRBD1; v_gene: TRBV4-2; abundance: NA; j_gene: TRBJ1-1; CDR3nt: TGTGCCAGCAGCCAAAGGACAGGGTCCCCGAACACTGAAGCTTTCTTT; CDR3aa: CASSQRTGSPNTEAFF
d_gene: NA; v_gene: TRBV27; abundance: NA; j_gene: TRBJ1-2; CDR3nt: TGTGCCAGCAGGGGGACGGGAGAAGGCTATGGCTACACCTTC; CDR3aa: CASRGTGEGYGYTF
d_gene: NA; v_gene: TRBV30; abundance: NA; j_gene: TRBJ1-2; CDR3nt: TGTGCCTGGACACAGGTCCTATATGGCTACACCTTC; CDR3aa: CAWTQVLYGYTF
d_gene: TRBD2; v_gene: TRBV29-1; abundance: once; j_gene: TRBJ2-7; CDR3nt: TGCAGCGTTTTGCTAGCGGACTCCTCCTACGAGCAGTACTTC; CDR3aa: CSVLLADSSYEQYF
d_gene: NA; v_gene: TRBV5-4; abundance: NA; j_gene: TRBJ2-1; CDR3nt: TGTGCCAGCAGCTTGGGAGACGGGAATGAGCAGTTCTTC; CDR3aa: CASSLGDGNEQFF
d_gene: NA; v_gene: TRBV27; abundance: NA; j_gene: TRBJ1-2; CDR3nt: TGTGCCAGCAGTACCCGGTCAGGAATAGATGGCTACACCTTC; CDR3aa: CASSTRSGIDGYTF
d_gene: NA; v_gene: TRBV27; abundance: NA; j_gene: TRBJ2-1; CDR3nt: TGTGCCAGCCAAGGGGATGGTATCTACAATGAGCAGTTCTTC; CDR3aa: CASQGDGIYNEQFF
d_gene: TRBD1; v_gene: TRBV9; abundance: NA; j_gene: TRBJ1-3; CDR3nt: TGTGCCAGCAGCGAGCGACAGGGGGGGGGAAACACCATATATTTT; CDR3aa: CASSERQGGGNTIYF
d_gene: TRBD1; v_gene: TRBV18; abundance: NA; j_gene: TRBJ2-1; CDR3nt: TGTGCCAGCTCACCAGACACCACAGGGGTAGGCTACAATGAGCAGTTCTTC; CDR3aa: CASSPDTTGVGYNEQFF
d_gene: NA; v_gene: TRBV27; abundance: NA; j_gene: TRBJ2-3; CDR3nt: TGTGCCAGCAGACCCGGGACACTCACAGATACGCAGTATTTT; CDR3aa: CASRPGTLTDTQYF
d_gene: TRBD1; v_gene: TRBV7-6; abundance: NA; j_gene: TRBJ1-1; CDR3nt: TGTGCCAGCAGCTTCGGCAGGGGGACGACTGAAGCTTTCTTT; CDR3aa: CASSFGRGTTEAFF
d_gene: TRBD1; v_gene: TRBV7-8; abundance: NA; j_gene: TRBJ1-2; CDR3nt: TGTGCCAGCAGCTTAGTGGTGCGACAGGGCGGAGGAGGCTACACCTTC; CDR3aa: CASSLVVRQGGGGYTF
d_gene: TRBD1; v_gene: TRBV5-5; abundance: NA; j_gene: TRBJ1-5; CDR3nt: TGTGCCAGCAGCTTGATACCAGGGGGCGCTAGAAATCAGCCCCAGCATTTT; CDR3aa: CASSLIPGGARNQPQHF
d_gene: NA; v_gene: TRBV19; abundance: NA; j_gene: TRBJ1-2; CDR3nt: TGTGCCAGTAGTATTCCCCGAAGGGAGGGAAGCTCGTCGTGGTTTGGAAGTTGGTATGGCTACACCTTC; CDR3aa: CASSIPRREGSSSWFGSWYGYTF